Below are 28 T cell receptor beta chains sequenced from a single sample in a study of CD8 T cells in ankylosing spondylitis. TCRdb recomputed calls from the 5' RACE reads with MiXCR, one row per CDR3 protein. The data contain fewer than 750,000 distinct CDR3 sequences, around 20% of them singletons. These receptors are not linked to any known antigen. General study points: A motif in TCR beta, a set of roughly eight highly homologous variants, appeared characteristic of ankylosing spondylitis blood.

Sequencing was performed on blood, either unsorted or a sorted T cell fraction (not recorded which). Source of these receptors: a male donor with ankylosing spondylitis.

This clonotype was found a few times. This chain links TRBV5-1 with TRBJ2-5; 9 nucleotides agree with TRBD2. This CDR3 has 14 residues. Trimming removed 9 bases from V and 4 bases from J; junction bases left unmatched: 10. From germline, CDR1 is SGHRS and CDR2 YFSETQ. The chain's CDR3 is CATNSGRTPETQYF. The CDR3 nucleotides are TGCGCCACCAATAGCGGGAGAACCCCAGAGACCCAGTACTTC. Filled out from reference TRBV5-1 and TRBJ2-5, the complete variable domain reads KAGVTQTPRYLIKTRGQQVTLSCSPISGHRSVSWYQQTPGQGLQFLFEYFSETQRNKGNFPGRFSGRQFSNSRSEMNVSTLELGDSALYLCATNSGRTPETQYFGPGTRLLVL.

V usage is TRBV5-1 and J usage is TRBJ2-7; TRBD1 or TRBD2 may be the D gene (5 bases each). Germline CDR1 reads SGHRS; CDR2 reads YFSETQ. The CDR3 totals 14 residues. Trimming pared 0 bases from V and 4 bases from J, leaving 11 bases between. CDR3: CASSLAGDVYEQYF. CDR3 sequence (DNA): TGCGCCAGCAGCTTGGCCGGGGACGTATACGAGCAGTACTTC.

This clonotype was observed a few times. CDR3 region: CARPQVGSYNEQFF. As DNA, the CDR3 is TGTGCCAGGCCCCAAGTTGGGTCCTACAATGAGCAGTTCTTC. V is TRBV5-8 and J is TRBJ2-1; D not resolved. The CDR3 extends over 14 amino acids. The V and J ends lost 8 bases and 1 base respectively, with 13 bases between them. Germline V gene sequence: CDR1 SGHTS, CDR2 YDEGEE.

V and J are TRBV5-5 and TRBJ1-1; D ambiguous. V dropped 0 bases and J dropped 8 bases, with 17 bases sitting between them. The CDR3 extends over 15 amino acids. Germline CDR1 is SGHKS and CDR2 is YYEKEE (reference sequence). This CDR3 is CASSLEVMAEREAFF. CDR3 nucleotides: TGTGCCAGCAGCTTGGAGGTAATGGCGGAAAGAGAAGCTTTCTTT.

V is TRBV19 and J is TRBJ1-1, with a tentative D call TRBD1 (5 bases). Trimming took off 3 bases at V and 3 bases at J, with 17 bases between the two ends. The germline CDR1 and CDR2 sequences are LNHDA and SQIVND (reference sequence). The CDR3 spans 16 residues. The CDR3 region has the DNA TGTGCCAGTAGTATCCCTGGCAGGGCACGAGACACTGAAGCTTTCTTT. Translation gives CASSIPGRARDTEAFF.

This clonotype was seen a few times. The J gene is TRBJ2-2, the V gene TRBV7-6, with 9 bases matching TRBD2. This CDR3 spans 14 amino acids. J lost 4 bases, V lost 5 bases, and 2 bases had no gene match. CDR1 and CDR2 (germline): SGHVS, FNYEAQ. The CDR3 DNA reads as TGTGCCAGCAGCCTGGGACTAGCCACCGGGGAGCTGTTTTTT. Protein: CASSLGLATGELFF.

This clonotype turned up a few times. The chain links TRBV20-1 to TRBJ1-2; D is perhaps TRBD1 (5 bases). Per germline, CDR1 DFQATT and CDR2 SNEGSKA (reference sequence). V was clipped by 5 bases and J by 2 bases, with 15 bases between them. This CDR3 is built from 14 residues. In DNA, the CDR3 is TGCAGTGCTCTGGGGGGACGGATCAACTATGGCTACACCTTC. Encoded protein: CSALGGRINYGYTF.

This clonotype was detected a few times. J is TRBJ1-2 and V is TRBV12-3 or TRBV12-4; 10 bases fit TRBD1. Trimming removed 6 bases from V and 5 bases from J; junction bases left unmatched: 9. There are 15 residues in the CDR3. The CDR3 DNA reads as TGTGCCAGCAGGAGACAGGGGGCGGGGGGTTATGGCTACACCTTC. Residues: CASRRQGAGGYGYTF.

This clonotype has just a few counts. The chain combines TRBV7-2 with TRBJ2-5; D uncertain. The CDR3 has 14 residues. CDR1 is SGHTA, CDR2 FQGNSA, per germline. V was shortened by 5 bases and J by 6 bases, with 16 bases between the two germline ends. CDR3 coding DNA: TGTGCCAGCAGCCCTCTTTCAACACAGCAGACCCAGTACTTC. As protein: CASSPLSTQQTQYF.

The chain combines TRBV12-3 or TRBV12-4 with TRBJ1-2; D remains unclear. Trimming pared 8 bases from V and 2 bases from J, leaving 15 bases between. The CDR3 contains 14 residues. The CDR3 is CASSPAPGNYGYTF. For the CDR3, the DNA is TGTGCCAGCTCCCCAGCACCGGGAAACTATGGCTACACCTTC.

The DNA for the CDR3 is TGTGCCAGCAGCCTATGGGGATTCACAGATACGCAGTATTTT. Amino acids: CASSLWGFTDTQYF. J is TRBJ2-3 and V is TRBV7-2; D unresolved. In germline, CDR1 is SGHTA, CDR2 FQGNSA. CDR3 length: 14 residues. V lost 5 bases and J 2 bases, leaving 11 bases between the germline ends.

The V gene is TRBV10-3, the J gene TRBJ2-5, with no clear D. CDR1 is ENHRY and CDR2 is SYGVKD in the germline V gene. This CDR3 has 13 amino acids. V shed 11 bases and J shed 0 bases, with 13 bases lying between them. The CDR3 protein is CACSSLNQETQYF. The CDR3 region has the DNA TGTGCCTGTTCTAGTCTAAACCAAGAGACCCAGTACTTC.

The V call is TRBV6-5, the J call TRBJ2-1; TRBD1 or TRBD2 may be the D gene (5 bases each). V was clipped by 0 bases and J by 10 bases, with 16 bases between them. Germline V CDR1 and CDR2: MNHEY, SVGAGI. This CDR3 is built from 15 residues. CDR3 amino acids: CASSYSRGRVAEQFF. CDR3 DNA sequence: TGTGCCAGCAGTTACTCGAGGGGCAGGGTAGCGGAGCAGTTCTTC.

CDR3 in DNA: TGCGCCAGCAGGAGATGGGCCGAGACGCAATACAATGAGCAGTTCTTC. It specifies CASRRWAETQYNEQFF. This chain links TRBV5-1 with TRBJ2-1; D is ambiguous. V was cut by 5 bases and J by 4 bases, with 19 bases left in between. Germline lookup yields CDR1 SGHRS and CDR2 YFSETQ. This CDR3 is built from 16 residues.

The gene calls are TRBV12-3 or TRBV12-4 and TRBJ2-7; 10 nucleotides match TRBD1. The CDR3 runs 15 residues. The V and J ends lost 4 bases and 6 bases, in that order; junction bases with no gene match: 9. In nucleotides, the CDR3 is TGTGCCAGCAGTTCCCGGGGACAGGGGACGAGCGAGCAGTACTTC. Residues: CASSSRGQGTSEQYF.

There are many counts of this clonotype. The chain employs TRBV4-3 and TRBJ2-7; TRBD2 aligns across 8 bases. After removal of 1 base from V and 5 bases from J, the junction contained 7 bases not matched to a gene. Germline V gene data show CDR1 as LGHNA and CDR2 as YSLEER. The CDR3 totals 15 residues. CDR3: CASSQAVTGGDEQYF. CDR3 DNA: TGCGCCAGCAGCCAAGCGGTAACGGGAGGGGACGAGCAGTACTTC.

The J gene is TRBJ2-7, the V gene TRBV7-8; D is perhaps TRBD2 (6 bases). Germline V lookup: CDR1 SGHVS, CDR2 FQNEAQ. V was clipped by 5 bases and J by 3 bases, with 11 bases between them. The CDR3 is 13 amino acids. DNA of the CDR3: TGTGCCAGCAGCCCGGGACTCTACTACGAGCAGTACTTC. Its protein product is CASSPGLYYEQYF.

The chain couples TRBV20-1 to TRBJ2-5; the D is unclear. The germline CDR1 and CDR2 sequences are DFQATT and SNEGSKA (reference sequence). Trimming took off 1 base at V and 1 base at J, with 7 bases between the two ends. The CDR3 is 13 residues long. CDR3 coding DNA: TGCAGTGCTAGAGCCGTCCTCCAAGAGACCCAGTACTTC. Translating gives CSARAVLQETQYF.

This clonotype came up many times. The rearrangement links TRBV5-6 to TRBJ2-2, with 10 bases lining up with TRBD2. V lost 0 bases, J lost 6 bases, and 5 bases stayed unmatched. Germline CDR1 SGHDT, CDR2 YYEEEE. This CDR3 comprises 16 residues. CDR3 amino acids: CASSLGSGGRPGELFF. In DNA, the CDR3 is TGTGCCAGCAGCTTGGGTAGCGGGGGGCGTCCCGGGGAGCTGTTTTTT.

The chain links TRBV28 to TRBJ1-1, with TRBD1 identical over 8 bases. V gave up 5 bases and J gave up 0 bases; unmatched junction bases: 5. Germline V CDR1 and CDR2: MDHEN, SYDVKM. CDR3 length equals 15 residues. CDR3 nucleotide sequence: TGTGCCAGCAGTCCTGAGGACAGGGTGAACACTGAAGCTTTCTTT. Residues: CASSPEDRVNTEAFF.

The chain employs TRBV3-1 and TRBJ1-2, with TRBD1 identical over 7 bases. CDR1 is LGHDT and CDR2 is YNNKEL in the germline V gene (reference sequence). The CDR3 contains 15 residues. Trimming took 0 bases from V and 6 from J; bases not matched to a gene: 7. This CDR3 is CASSQDWPGGDGYTF. The CDR3 region has the DNA TGTGCCAGCAGCCAAGATTGGCCAGGGGGGGATGGCTACACCTTC.

This chain uses TRBV7-2 with TRBJ1-5; weak D call: TRBD1 (5 bases). Trimming stripped 7 bases from V and 7 bases from J, with 23 bases between. Germline loops: CDR1 SGHTA, CDR2 FQGNSA. This CDR3 has 16 amino acids. The CDR3 is CASTLGGVSLLQPQHF. The CDR3 bases are TGTGCCAGCACCCTTGGGGGGGTCAGCTTATTGCAGCCCCAGCATTTT.

Only a few counts were recorded for this clonotype. The V call is TRBV5-6, the J call TRBJ1-2; D remains unclear. The CDR3 runs to 15 residues. Germline CDR1 SGHDT, CDR2 YYEEEE. V lost 4 bases and J lost 4, with 17 bases in between. CDR3 bases: TGTGCCAGCAGCCCTCTAGGTAGGGCGGGCTATGGCTACACCTTC. It encodes CASSPLGRAGYGYTF.

In its sample, this clonotype was seen a few times. The rearrangement links TRBV5-1 to TRBJ2-5; unclear D gene. Germline V gene sequence: CDR1 SGHRS, CDR2 YFSETQ. The CDR3 totals 15 residues. Trimming stripped 0 bases from V and 0 bases from J, with 9 bases between. CDR3 in DNA: TGCGCCAGCAGCTTGGGGCCGACGTACCAAGAGACCCAGTACTTC. It specifies CASSLGPTYQETQYF.

This clonotype was picked up a small number of times. In DNA form, the CDR3 reads TGTGCCAGCAGCCCATTTGGAGGTCGACAGGACACCGTCTCTGGGGCCAACGTCCTGACTTTC. It yields the protein CASSPFGGRQDTVSGANVLTF. This sequence joins TRBV7-6 and TRBJ2-6; weak D call: TRBD1 (6 bases). Germline CDR1 is SGHVS and CDR2 is FNYEAQ. This CDR3 spans 21 amino acids. Trimming removed 5 bases at V and 0 bases at J, with 26 bases between.

This clonotype was counted ten times or more. This chain links TRBV21-1 with TRBJ2-7; the table's D gene call, TRBD1, was not cross checked with the DNA. TRBV21-1 is flagged as a pseudogene. CDR3 size: 13 residues. The DNA for the CDR3 is TGTGCCAGCAGCAAAAATCAGGGTTACGAGCAGTACTTC. It specifies CASSKNQGYEQYF.

For this clonotype: An end of the junction does not agree with germline; a read error may underlie this. CDR3 protein: CTSSLAEGVGTVNSPLHF. CDR3 DNA: TGTACCAGCAGTTTAGCGGAGGGGGTTGGGACAGTAAATTCACCCCTCCACTTT. This sequence joins TRBV12-3 or TRBV12-4 and TRBJ1-6, with 7 bases that match TRBD1. The CDR3 is made up of 18 amino acids.

This clonotype has only a few counts. The chain uses TRBV29-1 and TRBJ1-1, with D maybe TRBD1 (6 bases). V shed 6 bases and J shed 10 bases, with 24 bases lying between them. Germline CDR1 is SQVTM and CDR2 is ANQGSEA. The CDR3 is 14 amino acids. CDR3: CSVGAEKTGRAAFF. The CDR3 DNA reads as TGCAGCGTGGGCGCAGAGAAAACAGGGAGGGCAGCTTTCTTT.